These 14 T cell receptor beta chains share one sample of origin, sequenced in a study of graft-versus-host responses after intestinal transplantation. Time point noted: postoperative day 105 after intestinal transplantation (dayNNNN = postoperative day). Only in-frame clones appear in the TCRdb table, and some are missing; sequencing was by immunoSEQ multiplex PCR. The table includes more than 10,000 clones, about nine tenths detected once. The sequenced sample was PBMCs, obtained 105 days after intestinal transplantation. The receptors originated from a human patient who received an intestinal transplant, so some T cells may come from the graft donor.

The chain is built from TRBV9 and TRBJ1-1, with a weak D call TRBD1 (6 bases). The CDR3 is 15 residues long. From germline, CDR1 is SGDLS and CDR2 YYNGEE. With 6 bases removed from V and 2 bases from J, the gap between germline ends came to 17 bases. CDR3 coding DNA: TGTGCCAGCAACTATCTTGGGACACCAAACACTGAAGCTTTCTTT. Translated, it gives CASNYLGTPNTEAFF.

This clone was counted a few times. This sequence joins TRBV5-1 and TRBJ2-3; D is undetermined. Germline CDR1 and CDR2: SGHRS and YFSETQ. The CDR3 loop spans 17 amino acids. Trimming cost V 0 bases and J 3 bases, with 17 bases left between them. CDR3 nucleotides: TGCGCCAGCAGCTTGGTCGGCAGAACCGAACCAACAGATACGCAGTATTTT. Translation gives CASSLVGRTEPTDTQYF. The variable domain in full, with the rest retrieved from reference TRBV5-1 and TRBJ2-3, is KAGVTQTPRYLIKTRGQQVTLSCSPISGHRSVSWYQQTPGQGLQFLFEYFSETQRNKGNFPGRFSGRQFSNSRSEMNVSTLELGDSALYLCASSLVGRTEPTDTQYFGPGTRLTVL.

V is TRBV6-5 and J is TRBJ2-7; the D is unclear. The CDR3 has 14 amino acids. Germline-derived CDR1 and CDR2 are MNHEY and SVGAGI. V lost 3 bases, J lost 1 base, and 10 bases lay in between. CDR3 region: CASSYAGQSYEQYF. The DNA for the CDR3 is TGTGCCAGCAGTTATGCTGGCCAGTCCTACGAGCAGTACTTC.

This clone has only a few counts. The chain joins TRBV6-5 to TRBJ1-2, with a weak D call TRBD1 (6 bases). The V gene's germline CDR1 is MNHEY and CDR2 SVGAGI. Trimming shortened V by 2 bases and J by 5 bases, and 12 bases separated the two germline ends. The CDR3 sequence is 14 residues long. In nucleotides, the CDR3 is TGTGCCAGCAGTTACCTAGGGGGGGGTTATGGCTACACCTTC. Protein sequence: CASSYLGGGYGYTF.

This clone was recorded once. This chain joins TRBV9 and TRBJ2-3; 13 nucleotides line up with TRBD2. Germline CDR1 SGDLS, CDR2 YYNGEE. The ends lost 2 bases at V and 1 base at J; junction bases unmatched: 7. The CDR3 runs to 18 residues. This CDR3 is CASSVGGGTSGGTDTQYF. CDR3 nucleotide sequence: TGTGCCAGCAGCGTCGGAGGAGGGACTAGCGGGGGCACAGATACGCAGTATTTT.

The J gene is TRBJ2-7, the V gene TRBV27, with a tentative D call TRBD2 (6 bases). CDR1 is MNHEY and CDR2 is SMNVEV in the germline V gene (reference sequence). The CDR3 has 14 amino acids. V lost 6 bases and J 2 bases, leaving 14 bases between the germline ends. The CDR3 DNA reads TGTGCCAGCAGCTCGGAGGGGTCCCCCTACGAGCAGTACTTC. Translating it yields CASSSEGSPYEQYF.

The CDR3 sequence: CAISGDVLVMGTDTQYF. The CDR3 region has the DNA TGTGCCATCAGCGGAGACGTACTAGTCATGGGCACAGATACGCAGTATTTT. This chain links TRBV10-3 with TRBJ2-3; D might be TRBD2 (5 bases). The CDR3 runs to 17 residues. V was trimmed by 6 bases and J by 1 base, leaving 20 bases between them. Germline CDR1 and CDR2: ENHRY and SYGVKD.

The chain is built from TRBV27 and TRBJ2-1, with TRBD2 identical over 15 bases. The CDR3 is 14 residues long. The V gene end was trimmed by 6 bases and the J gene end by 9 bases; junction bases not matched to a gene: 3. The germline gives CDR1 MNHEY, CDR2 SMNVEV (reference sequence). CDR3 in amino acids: CASRGLAGGFEQFF. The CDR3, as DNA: TGTGCCAGCAGGGGACTAGCGGGGGGTTTTGAGCAGTTCTTC.

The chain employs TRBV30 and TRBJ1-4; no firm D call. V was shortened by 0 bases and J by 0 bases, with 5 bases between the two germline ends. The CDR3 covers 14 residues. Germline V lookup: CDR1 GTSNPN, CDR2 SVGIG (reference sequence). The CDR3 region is CAWSVTATNEKLFF. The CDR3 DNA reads TGTGCCTGGAGTGTAACAGCAACTAATGAAAAACTGTTTTTT.

The CDR3 is CASSESPGRGQETQYF. DNA of the CDR3: TGTGCCAGCAGTGAGTCTCCGGGGAGGGGCCAAGAGACCCAGTACTTC. This chain connects TRBV6-1 to TRBJ2-5; 7 bases map to TRBD2. This CDR3 is 16 amino acids long. The V segment lost 3 bases and the J segment 1 base; nucleotides outside the gene matches: 8. Germline assignment: CDR1 MNHNS and CDR2 SASEGT.

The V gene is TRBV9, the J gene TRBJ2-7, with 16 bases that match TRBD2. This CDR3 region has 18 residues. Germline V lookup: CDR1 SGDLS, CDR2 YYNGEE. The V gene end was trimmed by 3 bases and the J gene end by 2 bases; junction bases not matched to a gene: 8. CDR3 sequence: CASSALTGTSGRAYEQYF. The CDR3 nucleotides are TGTGCCAGCAGCGCACTTACCGGGACTAGCGGGAGGGCCTACGAGCAGTACTTC.

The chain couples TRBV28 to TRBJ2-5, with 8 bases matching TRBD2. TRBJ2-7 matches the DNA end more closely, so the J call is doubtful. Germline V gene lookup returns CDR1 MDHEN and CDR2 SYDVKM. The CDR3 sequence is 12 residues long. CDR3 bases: TGTGCCAGCAGAGCGGGAGAGGACGAGCAGTACTTC. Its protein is CASRAGEDEQYF.

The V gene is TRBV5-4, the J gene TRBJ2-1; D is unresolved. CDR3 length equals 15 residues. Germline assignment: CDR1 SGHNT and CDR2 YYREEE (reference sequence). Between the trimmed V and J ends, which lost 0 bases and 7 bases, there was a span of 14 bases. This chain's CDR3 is CASSLGSGPSNEQFF. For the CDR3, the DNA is TGTGCCAGCAGCTTGGGGTCCGGGCCCTCTAATGAGCAGTTCTTC.

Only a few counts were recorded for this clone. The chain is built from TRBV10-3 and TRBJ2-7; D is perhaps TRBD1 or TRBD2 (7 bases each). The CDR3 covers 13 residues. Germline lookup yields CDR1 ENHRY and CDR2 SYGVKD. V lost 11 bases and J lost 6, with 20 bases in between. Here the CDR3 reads CAVSGAGGAEQYF. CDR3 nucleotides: TGTGCCGTCTCGGGAGCAGGGGGGGCCGAGCAGTACTTC.